The clone carrying this T cell receptor (beta chain) was observed many times. CDR3 regions were amplified by Arm-PCR using iRepertoire HTBI primers to build TCR beta libraries. TCRdb used MiXCR to reprocess the multiplex PCR reads, holding one entry per CDR3 protein. The data hold 350,000 to 500,000 distinct CDR3 sequences, with 16% observed a single time. The time point here: newly diagnosed GD, antithyroid drugs for less than 3 months. Researchers made the TCR library from RNA that was extracted from PBMCs. Graves' disease diagnosis followed American Thyroid Association guidelines. The CDR3 has 14 residues. The V gene's germline CDR1 is MNHEY and CDR2 SVGEGT. Trimming removed 2 bases at V and 0 bases at J, with 8 bases between. These data are taken from a study of regulatory T cells in long-lasting Graves disease. The same data also contributed to another study, on T cells in Graves' hyperthyroidism and ophthalmopathy. Per that study: When ophthalmopathy did not progress within 18 months, Graves' hyperthyroidism was considered stable. The TCR CDR3 first-round RT-PCR relied on the HTBI primer set. Most thyroid clonotypes expanded above 0.001 appeared in blood too.

This TCR was sampled from a woman aged 25-40 years with Graves disease. This specimen consisted of peripheral blood mononuclear cells (PBMCs), obtained at new diagnosis, from a patient treated with antithyroid drugs. The V call is TRBV6-2 or TRBV6-3, the J call TRBJ2-7, with D unclear. DNA of the CDR3: TGTGCCAGCAGTTACACCCGAAACTCCTACGAGCAGTACTTC. This sequence encodes CASSYTRNSYEQYF.